This T cell receptor beta chain was sequenced in a study of T cell changes during pregnancy in multiple sclerosis. The data were produced by immunoSEQ multiplex PCR, yet TCRdb's version contains in-frame clones alone and is incomplete. The sample includes roughly 61,000 clones, 80% to 90% seen only once; the top ten take roughly 0.9%. The germline V gene encodes CDR1 GTSNPN and CDR2 SVGIG (reference sequence). V dropped 4 bases and J dropped 4 bases, with 13 bases sitting between them. The length of the CDR3 is 13 residues. The sample in question was peripheral blood, obtained in the first trimester of pregnancy. V usage is TRBV30 and J usage is TRBJ1-2, with a weak D call TRBD1 (6 bases). This TCR came from a female donor in good health, enrolled as a control in a pregnancy study. This chain's CDR3 is CAWIGLGAYGYTF. The CDR3 DNA follows: TGTGCCTGGATCGGTTTGGGGGCCTATGGCTACACCTTC.